The 14 T cell receptor beta chains below come from one sample, sequenced in a study of shared clonotypes between healthy human individuals. Repertoires were generated with immunoSEQ multiplex PCR, while TCRdb's copy carries only in-frame clones and drops some. The data contain millions of clones, 90% to 95% of them seen just once; the ten biggest clones take up about 1.8%. CD45RO-negative, CCR7-selected cells formed the naive CD8 fraction, which excluded terminally differentiated effector memory CD45RA+ cells. The sequenced sample was naive CD8+ T cells from PBMCs. These receptors originate from a man aged 18-30 years in good health. Some clones in this sample may be carry-over from other donors' samples.

The rearrangement joins TRBV30 to TRBJ2-5; 7 bases are a match to TRBD2. The tail of the sequence fits TRBJ2-7 better, so the J call may be wrong. From germline, CDR1 is GTSNPN and CDR2 SVGIG (reference sequence). This CDR3 is built from 13 residues. CDR3 region: CAWSPTSPYEQYF. The CDR3 DNA follows: TGTGCCTGGAGTCCGACTAGCCCCTACGAGCAGTACTTC.

The chain carries TRBV14 and TRBJ2-1; 11 nucleotides agree with TRBD2. Per the germline V gene, CDR1 is SGHDN and CDR2 is FVKESK. This CDR3 comprises 16 residues. V trimming: 3 bases; J trimming: 2 bases; junction bases outside the gene matches: 3. This CDR3 is CASSHPGLAAYNEQFF. Here the CDR3 DNA reads TGTGCCAGCAGCCATCCGGGACTAGCGGCCTACAATGAGCAGTTCTTC.

As for this clone: Other DNA sequences in this specimen translate into the identical CDR3. The V call is TRBV27, the J call TRBJ2-7, with 9 bases matching TRBD1. The CDR3 has 15 residues. Germline values: CDR1 MNHEY, CDR2 SMNVEV (reference sequence). V lost 5 bases to trimming and J lost 3 bases; unmatched junction nucleotides: 8. CDR3 protein: CASSTPGTGLYEQYF. The CDR3 region has the DNA TGTGCCAGCAGTACCCCCGGGACAGGGCTCTACGAGCAGTACTTC.

The gene calls are TRBV28 and TRBJ2-7; 8 nucleotides align to TRBD1. Germline V gene data show CDR1 as MDHEN and CDR2 as SYDVKM. The CDR3 length is 13 residues. Germline trimming cut 5 bases from V and 2 bases from J; bases unmatched to any gene: 2. The DNA for the CDR3 is TGTGCCAGCAGTGACAGGGGTACCTACGAGCAGTACTTC. This sequence encodes CASSDRGTYEQYF.

This clone occurred once. V and J are TRBV9 and TRBJ1-2; TRBD1 is a possible D gene (5 bases). V lost 4 bases, J lost 8 bases, and 21 bases lay in between. From germline, CDR1 is SGDLS and CDR2 YYNGEE. This CDR3 spans 15 amino acids. Here the CDR3 reads CASSLHHNIRDGYTF. The CDR3 bases are TGTGCCAGCAGCCTCCATCATAACATCAGGGACGGCTACACCTTC.

The gene calls are TRBV7-9 and TRBJ2-5, with 9 bases that match TRBD2. CDR3 length equals 15 residues. Germline lookup yields CDR1 SEHNR and CDR2 FQNEAQ (reference sequence). V lost 1 base to trimming and J lost 5 bases; unmatched junction nucleotides: 5. CDR3 sequence (DNA): TGTGCCAGCAGCTTAGTAGTAGCGGGAGTGGAGACCCAGTACTTC. Translating it yields CASSLVVAGVETQYF.

This rearrangement joins TRBV13 to TRBJ2-7; 11 bases match TRBD2. This CDR3 is built from 17 residues. J lost 3 bases, V lost 4 bases, and 11 bases had no gene match. Germline CDR1 is PRHDT and CDR2 is FYEKMQ (reference sequence). The CDR3 sequence: CASSSRSVGTSGYEQYF. CDR3 sequence (DNA): TGTGCCAGCAGCTCGCGCTCCGTCGGGACTAGCGGCTACGAGCAGTACTTC.

CDR3 in DNA: TGTGCCAGCAGTCCCCACGGTTACGAGCAGTACTTC. Amino acid sequence: CASSPHGYEQYF. The rearrangement uses TRBV28 and TRBJ2-7; no firm D call. The CDR3 is made up of 12 amino acids. Germline lookup yields CDR1 MDHEN and CDR2 SYDVKM. The V end was cut by 5 bases, the J end by 4 bases, with 9 bases between.

The rearrangement joins TRBV30 to TRBJ1-5; D uncertain. Germline V CDR1 and CDR2: GTSNPN, SVGIG (reference sequence). Trimming pared 2 bases from V and 3 bases from J, leaving 17 bases between. The CDR3 sequence is 16 residues long. This CDR3 is CAWSLPGGWDNQPQHF. In DNA form, the CDR3 reads TGTGCCTGGAGTCTTCCCGGAGGTTGGGACAATCAGCCCCAGCATTTT.

The gene calls are TRBV4-1 and TRBJ2-7, with 9 bases fitting TRBD1. Germline V CDR1 and CDR2: MGHRA, YSYEKL. This CDR3 has 16 residues. V was pared by 3 bases and J by 7 bases, with 13 bases of the junction left unmatched. CDR3 nucleotides: TGCGCCAGCAGCCAGTATCCCGGAGGACAGGGGTATGAGCAGTACTTC. Amino acid sequence: CASSQYPGGQGYEQYF.

This sequence joins TRBV7-9 and TRBJ2-1, with D possibly being TRBD2 (5 bases). CDR1 is SEHNR, CDR2 FQNEAQ, per germline (reference sequence). This CDR3 has 18 amino acids. Trimming removed 5 bases at V and 4 bases at J, with 24 bases between. CDR3 residues: CASSPPALGADLYNEQFF. CDR3 coding DNA: TGTGCCAGCAGCCCCCCCGCGCTTGGAGCGGACTTGTACAATGAGCAGTTCTTC.

V is TRBV2 and J is TRBJ1-5, with no clear D. The V and J ends lost 7 bases and 6 bases respectively, with 22 bases between them. CDR3 length: 16 residues. Germline V gene lookup returns CDR1 SNHLY and CDR2 FYNNEI. CDR3 DNA sequence: TGTGCCAGCAAAGGGTCAGGCCTACTTCTATCTCAGCCCCAGCATTTT. Residues: CASKGSGLLLSQPQHF.

This clone came up once. The same CDR3 arises from other DNA sequences in this sample as well. The chain couples TRBV7-9 to TRBJ2-5, with D hard to call. CDR1 SEHNR and CDR2 FQNEAQ come from the germline V gene (reference sequence). Trimming took 5 bases from V and 1 from J, leaving 8 bases between them. The CDR3 consists of 13 residues. The CDR3 DNA reads TGTGCCAGCAGCCCTACAGTCCAAGAGACCCAGTACTTC. Protein product: CASSPTVQETQYF.

The chain uses TRBV30 and TRBJ2-1; 7 bases agree with TRBD2. The V segment lost 3 bases and the J segment 10 bases; nucleotides outside the gene matches: 12. Germline V lookup: CDR1 GTSNPN, CDR2 SVGIG (reference sequence). This CDR3 is built from 14 residues. The CDR3 spells CAWSGPQPGGEQFF. CDR3 nucleotide sequence: TGTGCCTGGAGCGGACCCCAACCCGGGGGGGAGCAGTTCTTC.